These 23 T cell receptor beta chains came from one sample sequenced in a study of T cell responses to AZD1222 COVID-19 vaccine. Using immunoSEQ multiplex PCR, the repertoire was profiled, and TCRdb retains in-frame clones only, with some absent. Of approximately 150,000 clones in the sample, 86% were seen once. The source was peripheral blood, collected 28 days after the second AZD1222 dose. Receptors were obtained from an adult who received the AZD1222 COVID-19 vaccine.

The chain links TRBV6-5 to TRBJ1-2; D is ambiguous. In germline, CDR1 is MNHEY, CDR2 SVGAGI. This CDR3 spans 12 amino acids. Trimming cost V 8 bases and J 1 base, with 8 bases left between them. The CDR3 region is CASYPLNYGYTF. DNA for the CDR3: TGTGCCAGCTACCCCCTTAACTATGGCTACACCTTC.

The chain uses TRBV19 and TRBJ1-1, with TRBD1 matching over 9 bases. Per germline, CDR1 LNHDA and CDR2 SQIVND (reference sequence). The CDR3 is 13 amino acids. Trimming cost V 8 bases and J 4 bases; bases outside gene matches: 5. The CDR3, as DNA: TGTGCCAGTTCGGGACAGGGTCCCACTGAAGCTTTCTTT. Encoded protein: CASSGQGPTEAFF. Filled out from reference TRBV19 and TRBJ1-1, the complete variable domain reads DGGITQSPKYLFRKEGQNVTLSCEQNLNHDAMYWYRQDPGQGLRLIYYSQIVNDFQKGDIAEGYSVSREKKESFPLTVTSAQKNPTAFYLCASSGQGPTEAFFGQGTRLTVV.

This clone has only one observation. The germline gene is not matched at one end of the junction; a read error may be the cause. The chain carries TRBV28 and TRBJ2-1, with 10 bases lining up with TRBD2. This CDR3 region has 14 residues. Germline CDR1 is MDHEN and CDR2 is SYDVKM. The DNA for the CDR3 is TGTGCCAGCAGTAATCTAGCGGGGGCGAATGGGCAGTTCTTC. It codes for CASSNLAGANGQFF.

The chain employs TRBV5-6 and TRBJ1-6; 10 nucleotides match TRBD1. Trimming at V came to 6 bases and at J to 10 bases, leaving 10 bases not matched to a gene. The CDR3 has 15 residues. Germline V gene lookup returns CDR1 SGHDT and CDR2 YYEEEE. This CDR3 reads CASIDRGQGRSPLHF. The CDR3 nucleotides read TGTGCCAGCATCGACAGGGGGCAGGGGAGATCACCCCTCCACTTT.

The CDR3 here is CASSTRQGSYEQYF. The CDR3 DNA is TGTGCCAGCAGCACACGACAGGGCTCCTACGAGCAGTACTTC. This chain connects TRBV3-1 (or the pseudogene TRBV3-2) to TRBJ2-7; TRBD1 agrees at 7 bases. This CDR3 has 14 residues. V trimming: 5 bases; J trimming: 0 bases; junction bases outside the gene matches: 4. CDR1 and CDR2 (germline): LGHDT, YNNKEL (reference sequence).

The chain carries TRBV7-6 and TRBJ1-1; D ambiguous. Trimming cost V 2 bases and J 5 bases, with 15 bases left between them. CDR3 length equals 15 residues. CDR1 is SGHVS and CDR2 is FNYEAQ in the germline V gene. The CDR3 DNA reads TGTGCCAGCAGCTTATATACAGAGGGTAAGACTGAAGCTTTCTTT. This codes for CASSLYTEGKTEAFF.

V is TRBV2 and J is TRBJ1-2, with 9 bases matching TRBD1. The CDR3 is 16 amino acids. V was pared by 4 bases and J by 8 bases, with 14 bases of the junction left unmatched. Germline values: CDR1 SNHLY, CDR2 FYNNEI. This CDR3 is CASSGAGTGRRGGYTF. As DNA, the CDR3 is TGTGCCAGCAGTGGAGCCGGGACAGGGCGTAGGGGGGGCTACACCTTC.

This chain uses TRBV28 with TRBJ2-2, with D uncertain. Trimming shortened V by 3 bases and J by 7 bases, and 15 bases separated the two germline ends. CDR1 and CDR2 (germline): MDHEN, SYDVKM. The CDR3 is 15 amino acids. The CDR3 protein is CASSFYRVVSGELFF. In nucleotides, the CDR3 is TGTGCCAGCAGTTTCTATAGGGTTGTCAGCGGGGAGCTGTTTTTT. The whole variable domain, remainder taken from reference TRBV28 and TRBJ2-2, is DVKVTQSSRYLVKRTGEKVFLECVQDMDHENMFWYRQDPGLGLRLIYFSYDVKMKEKGDIPEGYSVSREKKERFSLILESASTNQTSMYLCASSFYRVVSGELFFGEGSRLTVL.

V gene TRBV24-1 combines with J gene TRBJ1-2; no clear D gene. Germline V gene lookup returns CDR1 KGHDR and CDR2 SFDVKD. The CDR3 spans 13 residues. V lost 2 bases and J 7 bases, leaving 10 bases between the germline ends. The DNA of the CDR3 is TGTGCCACCAGTGATTGGCCGACCGCTGGCTACACCTTC. Translated, it gives CATSDWPTAGYTF.

Only a few counts were recorded for this clone. The chain recombines TRBV12-3 or TRBV12-4 with TRBJ2-1; no definite D call. Trimming removed 5 bases from V and 4 bases from J, with 9 bases in between. The CDR3 length is 13 residues. The CDR3 loop reads CASSPIQYNEQFF. As DNA, the CDR3 is TGTGCCAGCAGTCCCATCCAATACAATGAGCAGTTCTTC.

The chain links TRBV7-8 to TRBJ2-3; 15 bases agree with TRBD2. Germline V lookup: CDR1 SGHVS, CDR2 FQNEAQ. The V segment lost 1 base and the J segment 4 bases; nucleotides outside the gene matches: 3. The length of the CDR3 is 17 residues. CDR3 coding DNA: TGTGCCAGCAGCTTAGTAGGGACTAGCGGGAGGCCAGATACGCAGTATTTT. It specifies CASSLVGTSGRPDTQYF.

This clone was seen only a few times. V and J are TRBV15 and TRBJ1-4, with D perhaps TRBD1 (6 bases). The CDR3 sequence is 15 residues long. The ends were cut back, 5 bases at V and 3 bases at J, with 13 bases in the middle. Germline V lookup: CDR1 LNHNV, CDR2 YYDKDF (reference sequence). As DNA, the CDR3 is TGTGCCACCAGCCTAACAGGGTTTGCTAATGAAAAACTGTTTTTT. This encodes CATSLTGFANEKLFF.

CDR3 amino acids: CASSLEPWVYEQYF. The CDR3 DNA is TGTGCCAGCAGCTTGGAGCCCTGGGTATACGAGCAGTACTTC. The chain recombines TRBV5-5 with TRBJ2-7; D ambiguous. With 0 bases removed from V and 4 bases from J, the gap between germline ends came to 11 bases. CDR3 length: 14 residues. CDR1 is SGHKS and CDR2 is YYEKEE in the germline V gene (reference sequence).

The chain is built from TRBV5-6 and TRBJ1-4; 9 bases are a match to TRBD1. Germline CDR1 reads SGHDT; CDR2 reads YYEEEE. The ends lost 2 bases at V and 8 bases at J; junction bases unmatched: 7. CDR3 size: 15 residues. CDR3 in amino acids: CASSFRTGVGEKLFF. Here the CDR3 DNA reads TGTGCCAGCAGCTTCCGGACAGGGGTGGGGGAAAAACTGTTTTTT.

The V gene is TRBV2, the J gene TRBJ1-5, with D tentatively TRBD1 (5 bases). Germline loops: CDR1 SNHLY, CDR2 FYNNEI. The germline V and J ends were trimmed by 3 bases and 6 bases, with 12 bases remaining between them. This CDR3 has 14 amino acids. This chain's CDR3 is CASSDRGFGQPQHF. The CDR3 DNA reads TGTGCCAGCAGTGATCGGGGGTTCGGTCAGCCCCAGCATTTT. The full variable domain, completed using reference TRBV2 and TRBJ1-5, is EPEVTQTPSHQVTQMGQEVILRCVPISNHLYFYWYRQILGQKVEFLVSFYNNEISEKSEIFDDQFSVERPDGSNFTLKIRSTKLEDSAMYFCASSDRGFGQPQHFGDGTRLSIL.

The rearrangement links TRBV5-1 to TRBJ2-5; D is uncertain. Germline V gene lookup returns CDR1 SGHRS and CDR2 YFSETQ. The CDR3 loop spans 16 amino acids. Trimming removed 4 bases from V and 2 bases from J, with 18 bases in between. The CDR3 loop reads CASSPSATPKQETQYF. In nucleotides, the CDR3 is TGCGCCAGCAGCCCCTCGGCCACGCCCAAACAAGAGACCCAGTACTTC.

The chain joins TRBV11-2 to TRBJ1-3, with D unclear. The V gene's germline CDR1 is SGHAT and CDR2 FQNNGV. V was shortened by 5 bases and J by 0 bases, with 14 bases between the two germline ends. This CDR3 has 16 amino acids. CDR3 protein: CASSPAGVSSGNTIYF. CDR3 DNA: TGTGCCAGCAGCCCAGCTGGGGTTTCCTCTGGAAACACCATATATTTT. The full variable domain, rest sourced from reference TRBV11-2 and TRBJ1-3, is EAGVAQSPRYKIIEKRQSVAFWCNPISGHATLYWYQQILGQGPKLLIQFQNNGVVDDSQLPKDRFSAERLKGVDSTLKIQPAKLEDSAVYLCASSPAGVSSGNTIYFGEGSWLTVV.

The CDR3 spells CASSSRQGNEQFF. The DNA for the CDR3 is TGTGCCAGCAGCTCCAGGCAGGGCAATGAGCAGTTCTTC. The V gene is TRBV11-3, the J gene TRBJ2-1, with a tentative D call TRBD1 (5 bases). CDR3 length: 13 residues. CDR1 is SGHNT and CDR2 is YENEEA in the germline V gene. V was pared by 4 bases and J by 6 bases, with 10 bases between.

This clone was detected only once. This chain links TRBV5-1 with TRBJ2-1; tentative D call: TRBD2 (7 bases). The V gene's germline CDR1 is SGHRS and CDR2 YFSETQ. The V gene lost 4 bases and the J gene lost 6 bases, with 17 bases spanning the gap. The CDR3 contains 15 residues. The CDR3 DNA reads as TGCGCCAGCAGCCTTCTAGGGGGGGGAGGCAATGAGCAGTTCTTC. It is translated as CASSLLGGGGNEQFF.

This clone was counted between two and nine times. The chain joins TRBV2 to TRBJ2-5, with TRBD2 identical over 13 bases. Trimming took 8 bases from V and 2 from J; bases not matched to a gene: 5. CDR3 length: 15 amino acids. Germline CDR1 and CDR2: SNHLY and FYNNEI. The CDR3 region is CASVGLAGEQETQYF. Written as DNA, the CDR3 is TGTGCCAGCGTCGGACTAGCGGGGGAGCAAGAGACCCAGTACTTC. The complete variable domain, with remaining parts taken from reference TRBV2 and TRBJ2-5, reads EPEVTQTPSHQVTQMGQEVILRCVPISNHLYFYWYRQILGQKVEFLVSFYNNEISEKSEIFDDQFSVERPDGSNFTLKIRSTKLEDSAMYFCASVGLAGEQETQYFGPGTRLLVL.

The rearrangement uses TRBV4-2 and TRBJ1-1; D not certain. The V end lost 4 bases, the J end lost 0 bases, and 12 bases lay between the germline ends. Germline CDR1 LGHNA, CDR2 YNFKEQ. The length of the CDR3 is 15 residues. The CDR3 spells CASSPPGAMNTEAFF. CDR3 bases: TGTGCCAGCAGCCCCCCGGGAGCCATGAACACTGAAGCTTTCTTT.

The gene calls are TRBV18 and TRBJ2-5, with a weak D call TRBD1 (5 bases). The V and J ends lost 4 bases and 3 bases respectively, with 18 bases between them. CDR3 length: 16 residues. Looked up from germline, CDR1 is KGHSH and CDR2 is LQKENI. CDR3 sequence: CASSLLPIDRKETQYF. The CDR3 DNA sequence: TGTGCCAGCTCACTGTTACCGATCGACAGAAAAGAGACCCAGTACTTC.

The rearrangement joins TRBV9 to TRBJ2-5; 8 bases agree with TRBD2. Germline loops: CDR1 SGDLS, CDR2 YYNGEE. This CDR3 is built from 15 residues. V lost 4 bases to trimming and J lost 4 bases; unmatched junction nucleotides: 9. The CDR3 is CASSTRAGVGETQYF. CDR3 bases: TGTGCCAGCAGCACTCGAGCGGGAGTAGGAGAGACCCAGTACTTC.